These 21 T cell receptor beta chains were all obtained from the same sample, sequenced in a study of blood T cell repertoires in COVID-19. Assay: immunoSEQ multiplex PCR; the TCRdb copy retains only in-frame clones and omits some. The data hold 200,000 to 250,000 clones, with approximately 82% observed a single time. The sequencing sample was made of peripheral blood. Receptor source: a woman in her 40s with acute or convalescent COVID-19.

This clone turned up a few times. In the same sample, other DNA sequences code for this CDR3. CDR3 bases: TGTGCCAGCAGCTTAGCGGTAGGGGGCTACGAGCAGTACTTC. Its protein is CASSLAVGGYEQYF. V gene TRBV7-9 combines with J gene TRBJ2-7, with a tentative D call TRBD1 (6 bases). The V gene's germline CDR1 is SEHNR and CDR2 FQNEAQ (reference sequence). The V end lost 0 bases, the J end lost 3 bases, and 9 bases lay between the germline ends. CDR3 length: 14 amino acids.

V is TRBV4-2 and J is TRBJ2-1; 10 bases match TRBD2. Germline values: CDR1 LGHNA, CDR2 YNFKEQ. V lost 1 base to trimming and J lost 3 bases; unmatched junction nucleotides: 3. This CDR3 comprises 16 residues. Written as DNA, the CDR3 is TGTGCCAGCAGCCAAGCCTCTAGCGGGAGCTACAATGAGCAGTTCTTC. It specifies CASSQASSGSYNEQFF.

This clone was seen a few times. The genes are TRBV11-3 and TRBJ2-1; TRBD2 agrees at 9 bases. Germline loops: CDR1 SGHNT, CDR2 YENEEA. There are 16 residues in the CDR3. V was clipped by 4 bases and J by 8 bases; unmatched bases: 12. CDR3 loop: CASSSRSGTSPYEQFF. CDR3 sequence (DNA): TGTGCCAGCAGCTCCCGCTCCGGGACTAGCCCCTATGAGCAGTTCTTC. The entire variable domain, with the rest obtained from reference TRBV11-3 and TRBJ2-1, is as follows: EAGVVQSPRYKIIEKKQPVAFWCNPISGHNTLYWYLQNLGQGPELLIRYENEEAVDDSQLPKDRFSAERLKGVDSTLKIQPAELGDSAVYLCASSSRSGTSPYEQFFGPGTRLTVL.

This clone showed up just once. The rearrangement links TRBV9 to TRBJ2-5; the match to TRBD2 covers 14 bases. In germline, CDR1 is SGDLS, CDR2 YYNGEE. The length of the CDR3 is 16 residues. Trimming removed 5 bases from V and 1 base from J; junction bases left unmatched: 4. CDR3: CASSRLAGGPQETQYF. CDR3 coding DNA: TGTGCCAGCAGTAGACTAGCGGGAGGGCCCCAAGAGACCCAGTACTTC.

The V and J genes are TRBV9 and TRBJ2-7, with 9 nucleotides matching TRBD1. Germline CDR1 reads SGDLS; CDR2 reads YYNGEE. The CDR3 has 14 residues. V gave up 4 bases and J gave up 5 bases; unmatched junction bases: 7. The CDR3: CASSPGTGPNEQYF. The CDR3 bases are TGTGCCAGCAGCCCCGGGACAGGGCCCAACGAGCAGTACTTC.

The chain recombines TRBV29-1 with TRBJ2-2; a possible D gene is TRBD2 (5 bases). Germline V CDR1 and CDR2: SQVTM, ANQGSEA. The CDR3 runs to 13 residues. V lost 4 bases, J lost 4 bases, and 10 bases lay in between. DNA of the CDR3: TGCAGCGTTGGAGGGTGGGGCACCGGGGAGCTGTTTTTT. Translated, it gives CSVGGWGTGELFF.

The chain carries TRBV27 and TRBJ1-2, with TRBD1 as a possible D gene (6 bases). This CDR3 contains 13 residues. Germline V gives CDR1 MNHEY, CDR2 SMNVEV (reference sequence). The V end lost 6 bases, the J end lost 8 bases, and 16 bases lay between the germline ends. CDR3 nucleotides: TGTGCCAGCAGGCCCACAGGGTATAACGGCTACACCTTC. Protein: CASRPTGYNGYTF.

This clone was recorded only once. The genes are TRBV27 and TRBJ2-1, with D possibly TRBD1 on 7 matching bases. Looked up from germline, CDR1 is MNHEY and CDR2 is SMNVEV (reference sequence). This CDR3 has 17 residues. Trimming left V 4 bases short and J 10 bases short, with 26 bases between. CDR3 coding DNA: TGTGCCAGCAGTTCTCCAGGCGGAGGGGGCTACGTGGGGGAGCAGTTCTTC. Protein: CASSSPGGGGYVGEQFF.

CDR3 DNA sequence: TGTGCCAGCAGCTTAGGAGGCAGGGGGTCTAATTCACCCCTCCACTTT. Protein: CASSLGGRGSNSPLHF. This chain links TRBV7-6 with TRBJ1-6; 7 bases line up with TRBD1. CDR1 SGHVS and CDR2 FNYEAQ come from the germline V gene. The V segment lost 1 base and the J segment 6 bases; nucleotides outside the gene matches: 6. This CDR3 has 16 residues.

The chain joins TRBV19 to TRBJ2-7, with 11 bases lining up with TRBD1. CDR3 length equals 14 residues. J lost 5 bases, V lost 6 bases, and 6 bases had no gene match. Germline CDR1 reads LNHDA; CDR2 reads SQIVND (reference sequence). CDR3 protein: CASSRTGGIHEQYF. Here the CDR3 DNA reads TGTGCCAGTAGCAGGACAGGGGGCATCCACGAGCAGTACTTC.

The chain is built from TRBV7-2 and TRBJ2-2, with 11 bases fitting TRBD2. J was trimmed by 7 bases and V by 5 bases; bases with no gene match: 6. The CDR3 contains 15 residues. In germline, CDR1 is SGHTA, CDR2 FQGNSA. The CDR3 loop is CASSRTSGSGGELFF. CDR3 nucleotide sequence: TGTGCCAGCAGCCGGACTAGCGGGTCCGGCGGGGAGCTGTTTTTT.

The genes are TRBV25-1 and TRBJ2-3; 9 bases map to TRBD1. V dropped 6 bases and J dropped 1; count of bases not matched to a gene: 5. The CDR3 contains 15 residues. Germline V lookup: CDR1 MGHDK, CDR2 SYGVNS. The CDR3 DNA reads as TGTGCCAGCAGAGGGACAGGGAGGGGCACAGATACGCAGTATTTT. Amino acids: CASRGTGRGTDTQYF.

The rearrangement uses TRBV4-1 and TRBJ2-7, with D possibly matching TRBD1 (5 bases). The germline gives CDR1 MGHRA, CDR2 YSYEKL. V was clipped by 2 bases and J by 4 bases, with 12 bases between them. The CDR3 runs to 14 residues. The CDR3 DNA sequence: TGCGCCAGCAGCCAACCCGGACAAATATACGAGCAGTACTTC. Amino acid sequence: CASSQPGQIYEQYF.

The V gene is TRBV6-4, the J gene TRBJ1-1, with a tentative D call TRBD1 (6 bases). Per germline, CDR1 MRHNA and CDR2 SNTAGT. The CDR3 is 14 residues long. Deletions cut 1 base from V and 7 bases from J, with 13 bases between. The CDR3 DNA is TGTGCCAGCAGTGACTGGGGGGGACAAGATGAAGCTTTCTTT. This codes for CASSDWGGQDEAFF.

This chain links TRBV4-3 with TRBJ2-5, with TRBD2 identical over 13 bases. J was trimmed by 4 bases and V by 4 bases; bases with no gene match: 6. Germline CDR1 reads LGHNA; CDR2 reads YSLEER. The length of the CDR3 is 16 residues. In DNA, the CDR3 is TGCGCCAGCAGCCGAACTAGCGGGAGGGGGGGAGAGACCCAGTACTTC. Residues: CASSRTSGRGGETQYF.

V usage is TRBV5-1 and J usage is TRBJ1-1, with 12 bases identical to TRBD1. V shed 0 bases, J shed 6 bases, and the junction held 12 bases outside the gene matches. Per the germline V gene, CDR1 is SGHRS and CDR2 is YFSETQ. The CDR3 loop spans 18 amino acids. The CDR3 here is CASSLAGGQGARVAEAFF. The CDR3 nucleotides are TGCGCCAGCAGCTTGGCCGGGGGACAGGGGGCGAGAGTCGCTGAAGCTTTCTTT.

This clone was picked up a small number of times. The chain employs TRBV6-1 and TRBJ2-7, with D unresolved. Trimming took 2 bases from V and 6 from J, leaving 5 bases between them. The germline V gene encodes CDR1 MNHNS and CDR2 SASEGT. The CDR3 runs to 11 residues. CDR3 sequence: CASSENSEQYF. CDR3 nucleotide sequence: TGTGCCAGCAGTGAAAACAGCGAGCAGTACTTC.

This clone was detected a few times. V gene TRBV7-3 combines with J gene TRBJ2-1; 11 bases agree with TRBD2. V lost 4 bases, J lost 6 bases, and 5 bases stayed unmatched. CDR1 SGHTA and CDR2 FQGTGA come from the germline V gene. The CDR3 is 15 amino acids. CDR3 in DNA: TGTGCCAGCAGCTCTAGCGGGGGGCGAATCAATGAGCAGTTCTTC. As protein: CASSSSGGRINEQFF.

The rearrangement uses TRBV19 and TRBJ2-3, with D hard to call. There are 14 residues in the CDR3. V lost 2 bases to trimming and J lost 9 bases, with 15 bases between them. Germline values: CDR1 LNHDA, CDR2 SQIVND (reference sequence). CDR3 protein: CASSISSTTPTQYF. In DNA form, the CDR3 reads TGTGCCAGTAGTATAAGTTCTACTACCCCGACGCAGTATTTT.

The chain employs TRBV25-1 and TRBJ2-2; maybe TRBD1 (5 bases). Germline values: CDR1 MGHDK, CDR2 SYGVNS. The ends were cut back, 8 bases at V and 4 bases at J, with 8 bases in the middle. This CDR3 has 12 amino acids. DNA of the CDR3: TGTGCCAGCGCAGGGTTCACCGGGGAGCTGTTTTTT. Translated: CASAGFTGELFF.

This chain connects TRBV30 to TRBJ1-1; D call uncertain. V was shortened by 4 bases and J by 7 bases, with 13 bases between the two germline ends. CDR1 is GTSNPN, CDR2 SVGIG, per germline (reference sequence). This CDR3 region has 12 residues. The CDR3: CAWNSERSEAFF. CDR3 nucleotides: TGTGCCTGGAACTCCGAGAGGAGTGAAGCTTTCTTT.